This T cell receptor (beta chain) was recovered during a study of cytomegalovirus exposure and HLA in healthy donors. Trimming took off 3 bases at V and 7 bases at J, with 16 bases between the two ends. The CDR3 runs 14 residues. In germline, CDR1 is MDHEN, CDR2 SYDVKM. Use of 60 Vbeta and 13 Jbeta primers characterized the PCR. Generated by immunoSEQ multiplex PCR, the TCRdb table keeps only in-frame clones and is missing some. The sample has 100,000 to 150,000 clones; 70% to 80% are singletons. This clone came up once. Sequencing was carried out using PBMCs. The chain joins TRBV28 to TRBJ2-7, with a tentative D call TRBD1 (6 bases). The receptor was isolated from a woman aged 50 to 65 in good health and CMV-seronegative. CDR3 DNA: TGTGCCAGCAGTTTGGGGACAACGTATGTAGAGCAGTACGTC. It translates to CASSLGTTYVEQYV.